This T cell receptor beta chain was sequenced during a study of vaccination and CD4 T cells after COVID-19 (dated by TCRdb to between 2021 and 2024). For the study in its entirety: Six males and four females were included in the convalescent cohort, with two Hispanic individuals, seven Caucasians, two Asians and one multiracial person represented. Each participant got two doses of either the Pfizer-BioNTech BNT162b2 vaccine (n=8) or the Moderna mRNA-1273 vaccine (n=2). Post-COVID blood samples from convalescent patients were collected a median of approximately 100 days after diagnosis, with a range of 35 to 161 days. The time from the second vaccine dose to post-vaccine blood sampling had a median of around 72 days and ranged from about 12 to 241 days. For stimulating the cultures, overlapping spike peptide pools were used, derived from SARS-CoV-2 as well as from the common cold coronaviruses HCoV-NL63, HCoV-OC43 and HCoV-229E. In control cultures, a CEFX viral epitope pool was used as positive control, an HIV-1 Nef peptide pool was used as negative control, or no peptide was added. In over 8 COVID-19 convalescent patients and a handful of infection-naive healthy vaccine recipients, the spike-specific CD4+ TCR repertoire before mRNA vaccination was compared with the repertoire after mRNA vaccination. Memory CD4+ T cell crossreactivity between SARS-CoV-2 and common cold coronavirus spike proteins was assessed at the TCR clonotype level in an earlier paper using these donors.

Only a few counts were recorded for this clonotype. Its antigen is not yet known. The record has no base qualities; no much larger clone is one base away. Explained via the paper, the treatment or condition label denotes: approximately 9-day PBMC culture with coronavirus spike peptide pools or control peptides (ViraFEST assay). CD4+ T cells from unexposed donors were collected before the COVID-19 pandemic (2011-2018). To expand antigen-specific T cells with peptide pools and then pick out the expanded clonotypes through TCR sequencing, the study relied on the ViraFEST assay. Roughly 2.1 million PBMCs per well were cultured in IMDM with approximately 5% human AB serum and 8 to 10 IU/ml IL-2, plus 10 ug/ml peptide pools. On days 3 and 7, half of the culture medium was replaced with fresh IL-2-containing medium. CD4+ T cells were isolated after approximately ten days of culture through negative selection using the EasySep CD4+ T cell isolation kit. As far as cell numbers permitted, CD4+ T cells from unexposed donors were tested for reactivity against SARS-CoV-2 S and N as well as four spike pools from common cold coronaviruses. Ficoll-Paque Plus gradient centrifugation was used to isolate PBMCs from whole blood, and the isolated PBMCs were then either used fresh or cryopreserved at -140C. Each culture condition was generally run in triplicate wells. The leukapheresis product used for the unexposed donors was purchased from a commercial source.

The full study reports these points: The study included relatively few convalescent patients and did not analyze early timepoints after natural infection. Of the vaccine-specific clones found in convalescent patients, nearly all (304 of 307) were mono-reactive for SARS-CoV-2 spike instead of being cross-reactive with common cold coronaviruses. Among convalescent patients, a median roughly 90% of the SARS-CoV-2-reactive clones seen after vaccination appeared only after vaccination, which suggests priming specific to the vaccine. The median count of SARS-CoV-2-reactive clonotypes went up from roughly 21 after infection to 38 after vaccination, although the change was not significant.

Library construction relied on PCR. At the Johns Hopkins FTIC core, DNA from the cultured CD4+ T cells underwent TCR sequencing with the Oncomine TCR Beta short-read assay. The QIAamp micro DNA kit was used to extract genomic DNA from the cultured CD4+ T cells. Oncomine TCR Beta libraries from cultured CD4+ T cells were pooled using unique dual indexes and sequenced on an Illumina iSeq 100. The study's own analysis went as follows. Non-productive sequences were filtered out, and CDR3s that did not start with C, did not end with F or W, or were shorter than 7 amino acids were discarded. Antigen-specific clonotypes were identified using the MANAFEST web application through comparison of peptide-stimulated wells with reference and other culture wells. For a clone to be called positive, the clone needed an FDR below 0.05, an odds ratio above 5, and a productive frequency above 0.1% in at least two of three replicate wells. A clonotype was classed as cross-reactive if the clonotype showed significant expansion both in SARS-CoV-2 spike wells and in at least one common cold coronavirus spike condition. Levenshtein distances (stringdist) and unrooted phylogenetic trees (ape) in R version 3.6.1 were used to assess CDR3 homology. TCRdb handled the public reads itself, with Q25 trimming in fastp and clone calling in MiXCR, and kept productive beta chains. Identical CDR3 protein sequences are pooled into one entry, listed with their most common genes and DNA. The V and J calls follow TCRdb's processing rather than the paper's. The sample table lists under 8,000 distinct CDR3 sequences, roughly 50% of them with a count of one. The top ten constitute about 25% of the sample.

The receptor comes from a human donor in good health. The sample taken for sequencing was CD4+ T cells from blood, cultured in vitro.

The CDR3 here reads CASSEGLDYNEQFF. The nucleotides are TGCGCCAGCAGTGAGGGGCTAGATTACAATGAGCAGTTCTTC. The chain links TRBV10-1 with TRBJ2-1, with the D segment identity uncertain. Reading from cysteine to phenylalanine, the CDR3 counts 14 amino acids. This entry keeps only the CDR3 DNA: 42 bases, framed from base 1. Looking up the germline V gene (reference sequence) yields CDR1 WNHNN and CDR2 SYGVQD. A distance of 9 bases separates the germline ends of V and J, which lose 2 bases and 4 bases respectively.